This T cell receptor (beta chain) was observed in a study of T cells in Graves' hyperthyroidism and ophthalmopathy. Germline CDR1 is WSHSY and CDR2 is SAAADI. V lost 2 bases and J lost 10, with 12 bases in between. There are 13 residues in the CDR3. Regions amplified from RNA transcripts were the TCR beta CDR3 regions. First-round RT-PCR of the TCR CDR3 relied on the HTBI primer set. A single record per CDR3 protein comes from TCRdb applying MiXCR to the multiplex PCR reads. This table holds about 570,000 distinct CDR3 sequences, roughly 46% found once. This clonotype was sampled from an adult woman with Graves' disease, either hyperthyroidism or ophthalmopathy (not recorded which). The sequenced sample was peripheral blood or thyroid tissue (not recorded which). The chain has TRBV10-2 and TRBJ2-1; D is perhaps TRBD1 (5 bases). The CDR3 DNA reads TGCGCCAGCAGTGAGGGGGCTTCGAGGGAGCAGTTCTTC. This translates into CASSEGASREQFF.